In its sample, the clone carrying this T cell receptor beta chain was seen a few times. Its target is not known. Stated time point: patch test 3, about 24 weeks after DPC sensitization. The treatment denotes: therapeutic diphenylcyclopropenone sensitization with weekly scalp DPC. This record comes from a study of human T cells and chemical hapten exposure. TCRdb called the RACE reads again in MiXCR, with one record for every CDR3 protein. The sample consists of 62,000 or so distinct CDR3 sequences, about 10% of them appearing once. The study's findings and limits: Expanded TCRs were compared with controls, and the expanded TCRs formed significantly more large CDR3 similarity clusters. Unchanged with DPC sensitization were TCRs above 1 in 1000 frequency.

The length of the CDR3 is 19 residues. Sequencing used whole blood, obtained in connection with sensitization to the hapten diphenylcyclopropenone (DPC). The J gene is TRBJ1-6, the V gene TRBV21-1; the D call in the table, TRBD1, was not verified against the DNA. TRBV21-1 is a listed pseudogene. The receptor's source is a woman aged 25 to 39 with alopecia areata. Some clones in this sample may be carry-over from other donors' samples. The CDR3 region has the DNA TGTGCCAGCAGCCCCGGGACAGGGAAGGGCCCATTAATTAATTCACCCCTCCACTTT. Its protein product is CASSPGTGKGPLINSPLHF.